The entry that follows covers one T cell receptor beta chain sequence. The RNA, about 0.45 to 1 ug, was put through reverse transcription using random hexamers. It was immunoSEQ multiplex PCR that amplified TCR beta CDR3 across 54 Vbeta and 13 Jbeta. One entry per CDR3 protein results from TCRdb running MiXCR on the immunoSEQ multiplex PCR reads. The sample has some 130,000 distinct CDR3 sequences; 94% are singletons. The data originate from a study of CD8 T cells in Susac syndrome. TCR beta sequencing covered blood CD8+ and CD4+ T cells. The germline CDR1 and CDR2 sequences are SGHDT and YYEEEE. This CDR3 is built from 16 residues. Trimming shortened V by 1 base and J by 4 bases, and 17 bases separated the two germline ends.

The sample taken for sequencing was CD4+ T cells from PBMCs. V usage is TRBV5-6 and J usage is TRBJ1-1; tentative D call: TRBD1 (5 bases). This TCR was recovered from a human donor with multiple sclerosis. The CDR3 region has the DNA TGTGCCAGCAGCTTGAGAGGGGAACTGAGGGGCACTGAAGCTTTCTTT. This sequence encodes CASSLRGELRGTEAFF.